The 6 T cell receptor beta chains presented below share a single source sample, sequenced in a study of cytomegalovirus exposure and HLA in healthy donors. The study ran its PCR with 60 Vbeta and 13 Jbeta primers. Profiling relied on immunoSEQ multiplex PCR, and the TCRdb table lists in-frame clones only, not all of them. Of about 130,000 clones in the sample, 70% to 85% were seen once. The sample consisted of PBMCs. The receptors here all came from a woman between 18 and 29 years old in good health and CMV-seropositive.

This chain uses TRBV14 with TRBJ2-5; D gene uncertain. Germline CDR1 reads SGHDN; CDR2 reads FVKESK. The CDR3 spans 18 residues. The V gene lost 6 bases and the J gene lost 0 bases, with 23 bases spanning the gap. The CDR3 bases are TGTGCCAGCAGGCTGCCAAGAATTCGCTTGGCTTACCAAGAGACCCAGTACTTC. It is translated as CASRLPRIRLAYQETQYF.

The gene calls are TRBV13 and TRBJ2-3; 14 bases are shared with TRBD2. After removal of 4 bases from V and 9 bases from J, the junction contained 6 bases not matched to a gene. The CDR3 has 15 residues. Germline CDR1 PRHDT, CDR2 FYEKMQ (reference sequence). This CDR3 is CASSSGTSGGGTQYF. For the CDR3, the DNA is TGTGCCAGCAGCTCAGGGACTAGCGGGGGAGGGACGCAGTATTTT. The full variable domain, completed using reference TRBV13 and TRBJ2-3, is AAGVIQSPRHLIKEKRETATLKCYPIPRHDTVYWYQQGPGQDPQFLISFYEKMQSDKGSIPDRFSAQQFSDYHSELNMSSLELGDSALYFCASSSGTSGGGTQYFGPGTRLTVL.

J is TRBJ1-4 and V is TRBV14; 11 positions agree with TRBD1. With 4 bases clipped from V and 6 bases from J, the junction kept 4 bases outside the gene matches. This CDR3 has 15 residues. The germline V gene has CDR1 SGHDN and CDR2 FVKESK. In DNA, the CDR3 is TGTGCCAGCAGCCGGAAGGACAGGGGGCATGAAAAACTGTTTTTT. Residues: CASSRKDRGHEKLFF.

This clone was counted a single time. The CDR3, as DNA: TGCGCCAGCAGTGCGCGACAGGGGGATGGCTACACCTTC. Residues: CASSARQGDGYTF. J is TRBJ1-2 and V is TRBV10-1; 9 nucleotides agree with TRBD1. Trimming at V came to 4 bases and at J to 6 bases, leaving 3 bases not matched to a gene. This CDR3 has 13 amino acids. The germline CDR1 and CDR2 sequences are WNHNN and SYGVQD (reference sequence).

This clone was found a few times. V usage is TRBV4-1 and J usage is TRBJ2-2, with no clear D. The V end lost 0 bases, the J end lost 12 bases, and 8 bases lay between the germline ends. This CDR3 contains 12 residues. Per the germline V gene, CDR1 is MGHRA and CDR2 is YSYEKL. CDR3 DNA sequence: TGCGCCAGCAGCCAAGATGGCCGTCAGCTGTTTTTT. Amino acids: CASSQDGRQLFF.

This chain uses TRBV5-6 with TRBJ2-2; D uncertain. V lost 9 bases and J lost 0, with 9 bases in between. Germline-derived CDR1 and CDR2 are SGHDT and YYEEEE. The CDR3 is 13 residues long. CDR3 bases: TGTGCCACCTGCTACGCGAACACCGGGGAGCTGTTTTTT. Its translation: CATCYANTGELFF.